Here is one TCR beta chain with its context. Its antigen remains unknown. The sample belongs to a study of shared clonotypes between healthy human individuals. Study as a whole: CD4 naive cells filled three plates per donor, CD4 memory three, CD8 naive two and CD8 memory one. Findings of the study overall: Clonotypes that were shared across a handful of donors made up around 5.5% of naive CD4 clonotypes.

The germline V gene encodes CDR1 MGHRA and CDR2 YSYEKL. The CDR3 is made up of 15 amino acids. The ends were cut back, 4 bases at V and 0 bases at J, with 10 bases in the middle. It was CD45RO-negative cells, positively selected for CCR7, that made up naive CD8 cells, with terminally differentiated effector memory CD45RA+ cells excluded. Sorted-subset replicate PCRs used 200 ng DNA, about 30,000 T cell genomes. The protocol was immunoSEQ multiplex PCR, while the TCRdb copy is restricted to in-frame clones and leaves out a portion. The sample has 550,000 to 650,000 clones; 95% to 96% are singletons. The chain uses TRBV4-1 and TRBJ2-1, with TRBD1 as a possible D gene (6 bases). Sequenced: naive CD8+ T cells sorted from blood. The sequence was obtained from a woman aged 25 to 39 in good health. CDR3 residues: CASSPAQGSYNEQFF. For the CDR3, the DNA is TGCGCCAGCAGCCCCGCACAGGGCTCCTACAATGAGCAGTTCTTC.